The 19 T cell receptor beta chains in this list originate from one sample, sequenced in a study of CD8 T cells in Susac syndrome (dated by TCRdb to between 2017 and 2020). Receptor libraries were prepared by the immunoSEQ multiplex PCR assay. RNA was extracted with the RNeasy kit and about 0.5 to 1 ug was reverse transcribed using random hexamers. TCRdb trimmed public reads at Q25 via fastp, called clones via MiXCR and kept in-frame beta chains. Records with the same CDR3 protein are collapsed into one entry carrying the most frequent genes and DNA. Within this sample are under 95,000 distinct CDR3 sequences, with roughly 94% of them counted one time only. The ten largest clonotypes hold approximately 0.3% of the sample. Material: CD4+ T cells from PBMCs. Receptors originate from a human donor with Susac syndrome.

The chain is built from TRBV7-9 and TRBJ1-2, with D possibly TRBD1 on 5 matching bases. Germline assignment: CDR1 SEHNR and CDR2 FQNEAQ (reference sequence). This CDR3 is built from 14 residues. V dropped 4 bases and J dropped 6 bases, with 15 bases sitting between them. CDR3 loop: CASSSPPRANGYTF. The CDR3 DNA reads as TGTGCCAGCAGCTCCCCCCCCAGGGCAAATGGCTACACCTTC.

This chain links TRBV13 with TRBJ2-7; TRBD1 aligns across 9 bases. The germline gives CDR1 PRHDT, CDR2 FYEKMQ (reference sequence). The CDR3 sequence is 14 residues long. Losses at the gene ends were 5 bases for V and 4 bases for J; bases not matched to a gene: 6. CDR3 in amino acids: CASSIGDRAYEQYF. DNA for the CDR3: TGTGCCAGCAGCATTGGGGACAGGGCTTACGAGCAGTACTTC.

The CDR3 DNA reads as TGTGCCAGCAGTGAAAGGGGCTACCAAGAGACCCAGTACTTC. Translating it yields CASSERGYQETQYF. The rearrangement links TRBV2 to TRBJ2-5; maybe TRBD1 (5 bases). The germline V gene has CDR1 SNHLY and CDR2 FYNNEI. This CDR3 is 14 amino acids long. With 2 bases removed from V and 0 bases from J, the gap between germline ends came to 7 bases.

This clonotype has a single count. V usage is TRBV27 and J usage is TRBJ1-4; D may be TRBD1 (5 bases). Trimming removed 3 bases from V and 8 bases from J, with 19 bases in between. Germline CDR1 and CDR2: MNHEY and SMNVEV (reference sequence). The CDR3 extends over 16 amino acids. The DNA for the CDR3 is TGTGCCAGCAGTTTTCGCGGTGACAGCCCTGGAGAAAAACTGTTTTTT. Protein sequence: CASSFRGDSPGEKLFF.

This clonotype occurred once. The genes are TRBV7-7 and TRBJ2-5; 7 bases fit TRBD1. V shed 5 bases, J shed 4 bases, and the junction held 7 bases outside the gene matches. CDR1 is SSHAT and CDR2 is FNYEAQ in the germline V gene (reference sequence). The CDR3 contains 14 residues. As DNA, the CDR3 is TGTGCCAGCAGCCCCGGGACAGATGGAGAGACCCAGTACTTC. Its translation is CASSPGTDGETQYF.

This chain uses TRBV19 with TRBJ2-1; TRBD1 is a possible D gene (5 bases). There are 14 residues in the CDR3. The germline V gene encodes CDR1 LNHDA and CDR2 SQIVND (reference sequence). V was clipped by 0 bases and J by 8 bases, with 11 bases between them. CDR3 nucleotides: TGTGCCAGTAGTATAGAGGCAGGGTTCCATGAGCAGTTCTTC. Translation: CASSIEAGFHEQFF.

The chain links TRBV4-2 to TRBJ2-7, with 8 bases aligning to TRBD1. CDR3 length: 16 amino acids. Germline V gene data show CDR1 as LGHNA and CDR2 as YNFKEQ. The trim removed 1 base at V and 3 bases at J, leaving 8 bases unmatched. This CDR3 is CASSQGGQDKGYEQYF. CDR3 bases: TGTGCCAGCAGCCAAGGGGGACAGGATAAAGGCTACGAGCAGTACTTC.

The genes are TRBV15 and TRBJ2-5; TRBD1 agrees at 11 bases. The CDR3 loop spans 14 amino acids. V dropped 3 bases and J dropped 5; count of bases not matched to a gene: 2. Germline V gene lookup returns CDR1 LNHNV and CDR2 YYDKDF (reference sequence). The CDR3 region is CATSRDRGLETQYF. As DNA, the CDR3 is TGTGCCACCAGCAGGGACAGGGGGCTGGAGACCCAGTACTTC.

The count of this clonotype is one. The gene calls are TRBV18 and TRBJ1-1; tentatively, D is TRBD1 (5 bases). Germline loops: CDR1 KGHSH, CDR2 LQKENI. The V end lost 2 bases, the J end lost 3 bases, and 13 bases lay between the germline ends. The CDR3 contains 15 residues. The CDR3 loop is CASSPGTILDTEAFF. For the CDR3, the DNA is TGTGCCAGCTCACCAGGGACTATCCTTGACACTGAAGCTTTCTTT.

The chain combines TRBV19 with TRBJ2-2; weak D call: TRBD1 (6 bases). This CDR3 region has 13 residues. V shed 6 bases and J shed 6 bases, with 11 bases lying between them. Germline CDR1 and CDR2: LNHDA and SQIVND (reference sequence). The CDR3 loop is CASSDRTPGELFF. The CDR3 coding sequence is TGTGCCAGTAGCGACAGGACCCCCGGGGAGCTGTTTTTT.

DNA for the CDR3: TGTGCCAGCAGCCCCCCTAGGGACAGGGGCCCCCAGTACTTC. Protein: CASSPPRDRGPQYF. This rearrangement joins TRBV11-2 to TRBJ2-5; 10 bases align to TRBD1. Per germline, CDR1 SGHAT and CDR2 FQNNGV. V was pared by 5 bases and J by 9 bases, with 9 bases of the junction left unmatched. This CDR3 region has 14 residues.

The chain couples TRBV14 to TRBJ2-5; D possibly corresponds to TRBD1 (6 bases). Germline CDR1 is SGHDN and CDR2 is FVKESK. V was clipped by 7 bases and J by 4 bases, with 13 bases between them. This CDR3 is 13 amino acids long. This CDR3 reads CASTETGVETQYF. The DNA for the CDR3 is TGTGCCAGCACGGAGACAGGAGTAGAGACCCAGTACTTC.

The rearrangement joins TRBV4-3 to TRBJ2-2; D gene uncertain. V was shortened by 0 bases and J by 1 base, with 6 bases between the two germline ends. The CDR3 is made up of 15 amino acids. Germline assignment: CDR1 LGHNA and CDR2 YSLEER. The CDR3 nucleotides are TGCGCCAGCAGCCAAGATGGGGTGAACACCGGGGAGCTGTTTTTT. This gives the protein CASSQDGVNTGELFF.

The chain recombines TRBV5-1 with TRBJ1-2, with 8 bases that match TRBD1. The CDR3 has 15 residues. Losses at the gene ends were 4 bases for V and 2 bases for J; bases not matched to a gene: 7. The germline V gene has CDR1 SGHRS and CDR2 YFSETQ. The CDR3 loop is CASSTGTGGNYGYTF. CDR3 sequence (DNA): TGCGCCAGCAGCACTGGGACAGGAGGCAACTATGGCTACACCTTC.

The gene calls are TRBV15 and TRBJ2-6; D may correspond to TRBD1 or TRBD2 (6 bases each). V lost 8 bases to trimming and J lost 2 bases, with 13 bases between them. Germline loops: CDR1 LNHNV, CDR2 YYDKDF (reference sequence). This CDR3 region has 15 residues. The CDR3 here is CATEPGGTGANVLTF. CDR3 coding DNA: TGTGCCACCGAACCCGGGGGCACTGGGGCCAACGTCCTGACTTTC.

The V and J genes are TRBV7-3 and TRBJ2-3; D may be TRBD2 (7 bases). CDR3 size: 16 residues. V dropped 0 bases and J dropped 5 bases, with 15 bases sitting between them. Germline CDR1 and CDR2: SGHTA and FQGTGA. CDR3 sequence: CASSLTPGGGGDTQYF. The DNA of the CDR3 is TGTGCCAGCAGCTTAACGCCGGGGGGCGGGGGAGATACGCAGTATTTT.

The chain uses TRBV6-2 or TRBV6-3 and TRBJ2-3; D gene uncertain. Trimming took 3 bases from V and 0 from J, leaving 10 bases between them. CDR3 length equals 15 residues. Germline V lookup: CDR1 MNHEY, CDR2 SVGEGT. CDR3 sequence (DNA): TGTGCCAGCAGTTATGATCCTACTAGCACAGATACGCAGTATTTT. Protein product: CASSYDPTSTDTQYF.

V usage is TRBV6-5 and J usage is TRBJ1-2, with D uncertain. The V gene lost 6 bases and the J gene lost 1 base, with 12 bases spanning the gap. CDR3 length: 14 amino acids. Per germline, CDR1 MNHEY and CDR2 SVGAGI. The CDR3 DNA reads TGTGCCAGCAGACAGAGCCATAATAACTATGGCTACACCTTC. Its protein is CASRQSHNNYGYTF.

The chain uses TRBV9 and TRBJ1-5, with 10 bases matching TRBD1. The CDR3 is 14 amino acids. The V segment lost 4 bases and the J segment 5 bases; nucleotides outside the gene matches: 3. Germline V lookup: CDR1 SGDLS, CDR2 YYNGEE. CDR3: CASSPTGGHQPQHF. The CDR3 DNA reads TGTGCCAGCAGCCCGACAGGGGGCCATCAGCCCCAGCATTTT.